One and the same sample provided the 18 T cell receptor beta chains below, sequenced in a study of T cells in Graves' hyperthyroidism and ophthalmopathy. The source material, RNA transcripts, was used to amplify TCR beta CDR3 regions. TCR CDR3 regions were first amplified by RT-PCR with HTBI primers. Via MiXCR, TCRdb re-called the multiplex PCR reads, giving one row per CDR3 protein. The sample records 550,000 to 600,000 distinct CDR3 sequences, 12% to 15% being singletons. What was sequenced was blood. The receptors here all came from a woman aged 18 to 35 with Graves' ophthalmopathy.

This clonotype was seen many times. The chain combines TRBV7-2 with TRBJ1-6; 7 bases are a match to TRBD1. J was trimmed by 6 bases and V by 5 bases; bases with no gene match: 7. Per the germline V gene, CDR1 is SGHTA and CDR2 is FQGNSA. This CDR3 has 15 residues. The CDR3 nucleotides are TGTGCCAGCAGCCTCCAGACAGGGAGTAATTCACCCCTCCACTTT. It specifies CASSLQTGSNSPLHF.

This clonotype was counted ten times or more. The chain joins TRBV11-2 to TRBJ2-5; D not resolved. The V gene lost 0 bases and the J gene lost 2 bases, with 10 bases spanning the gap. Germline V gives CDR1 SGHAT, CDR2 FQNNGV. CDR3 length: 15 residues. The CDR3 reads CASSLETSTQETQYF. The CDR3 DNA follows: TGTGCCAGCAGCTTAGAAACATCTACACAAGAGACCCAGTACTTC.

Ten or more counts support this clonotype. The chain has TRBV20-1 and TRBJ2-5, with D possibly matching TRBD2 (5 bases). Trimming cost V 3 bases and J 10 bases, with 15 bases left between them. Germline CDR1 and CDR2: DFQATT and SNEGSKA (reference sequence). The CDR3 covers 12 residues. CDR3: CSARPAVEDQYF. The CDR3 coding sequence is TGCAGTGCTAGGCCAGCGGTGGAGGACCAGTACTTC.

This clonotype came up many times. The rearrangement joins TRBV18 to TRBJ2-1, with 12 bases aligning to TRBD2. The CDR3 sequence is 16 residues long. V shed 4 bases, J shed 4 bases, and the junction held 5 bases outside the gene matches. The germline V gene encodes CDR1 KGHSH and CDR2 LQKENI. The CDR3 sequence: CASSQQGTSGYNEQFF. The CDR3, as DNA: TGTGCCAGCTCACAGCAGGGGACTAGCGGGTACAATGAGCAGTTCTTC.

The J gene is TRBJ2-1, the V gene TRBV7-9, with TRBD2 identical over 7 bases. Germline values: CDR1 SEHNR, CDR2 FQNEAQ (reference sequence). V was clipped by 6 bases and J by 6 bases; unmatched bases: 8. The CDR3 runs 14 residues. CDR3 nucleotides: TGTGCCAGCAGACCTAGCGGCCTGGGCAATGAGCAGTTCTTC. It yields the protein CASRPSGLGNEQFF.

V is TRBV29-1 and J is TRBJ1-2; the match to TRBD1 covers 10 bases. The CDR3 covers 14 residues. From germline, CDR1 is SQVTM and CDR2 ANQGSEA. With V trimmed by 1 base and J by 4 bases, 3 bases remained unmatched. The CDR3 loop is CSVEGDRGGYGYTF. The DNA for the CDR3 is TGCAGCGTTGAAGGGGACAGGGGCGGCTATGGCTACACCTTC.

This clonotype was seen ten or more times. This sequence joins TRBV12-3 or TRBV12-4 and TRBJ2-7, with TRBD1 identical over 11 bases. This CDR3 is 14 amino acids long. V dropped 3 bases and J dropped 6; count of bases not matched to a gene: 4. CDR3 loop: CASSFSGTGGEQYF. The CDR3 DNA reads TGTGCCAGCAGTTTTTCCGGGACAGGGGGCGAGCAGTACTTC.

This chain uses TRBV7-2 with TRBJ1-5; 7 nucleotides line up with TRBD1. This CDR3 contains 16 residues. With V trimmed by 3 bases and J by 2 bases, 7 bases remained unmatched. Germline loops: CDR1 SGHTA, CDR2 FQGNSA. CDR3: CASSFVTGFGNQPQHF. CDR3 nucleotide sequence: TGTGCCAGCAGCTTTGTGACAGGGTTTGGCAATCAGCCCCAGCATTTT.

This clonotype occurred many times. The chain is built from TRBV2 and TRBJ2-1; 14 bases are shared with TRBD2. This CDR3 has 18 residues. CDR1 and CDR2 (germline): SNHLY, FYNNEI. The trim removed 0 bases at V and 6 bases at J, leaving 7 bases unmatched. CDR3 coding DNA: TGTGCCAGCAGTGAAGCTCCTAGGACTAGCGGGAGGATCAATGAGCAGTTCTTC. This codes for CASSEAPRTSGRINEQFF.

A few counts support this clonotype. The chain links TRBV9 to TRBJ2-1, with a possible D match to TRBD2 (5 bases). Trimming cost V 1 base and J 4 bases, with 15 bases left between them. The CDR3 extends over 16 amino acids. Per the germline V gene, CDR1 is SGDLS and CDR2 is YYNGEE. The CDR3 reads CASSVSGGLGYNEQFF. The CDR3 DNA sequence: TGTGCCAGCAGCGTAAGTGGCGGGTTAGGGTACAATGAGCAGTTCTTC. Filled out from reference TRBV9 and TRBJ2-1, the complete variable domain reads DSGVTQTPKHLITATGQRVTLRCSPRSGDLSVYWYQQSLDQGLQFLIQYYNGEERAKGNILERFSAQQFPDLHSELNLSSLELGDSALYFCASSVSGGLGYNEQFFGPGTRLTVL.

This clonotype was counted only a few times. The rearrangement joins TRBV12-3 or TRBV12-4 to TRBJ2-5; 8 bases line up with TRBD1. Trimming cost V 6 bases and J 5 bases; bases outside gene matches: 11. The CDR3 contains 15 residues. The CDR3 reads CASSPSSGGKETQYF. The CDR3 DNA reads TGTGCCAGCAGCCCATCCTCAGGGGGCAAGGAGACCCAGTACTTC.

The chain recombines TRBV4-2 with TRBJ2-7; 11 nucleotides match TRBD2. The CDR3 spans 15 residues. V trimming: 1 base; J trimming: 6 bases; junction bases outside the gene matches: 5. CDR1 is LGHNA, CDR2 YNFKEQ, per germline. CDR3: CASSQGLAGTAEQYF. Here the CDR3 DNA reads TGTGCCAGCAGCCAAGGACTAGCGGGAACGGCCGAGCAGTACTTC.

In its sample, this clonotype was seen a few times. The J gene is TRBJ2-5, the V gene TRBV9, with D perhaps TRBD1 or TRBD2 (5 bases each). In germline, CDR1 is SGDLS, CDR2 YYNGEE. Trimming removed 0 bases at V and 6 bases at J, with 12 bases between. This CDR3 spans 14 amino acids. The CDR3, as DNA: TGTGCCAGCAGCGTAGATGGGGGATTCCAGACCCAGTACTTC. Its protein product is CASSVDGGFQTQYF.

This clonotype has ten or more counts. V usage is TRBV13 and J usage is TRBJ1-1, with 7 bases identical to TRBD1. The CDR3 is 13 residues long. Germline assignment: CDR1 PRHDT and CDR2 FYEKMQ (reference sequence). Trimming removed 1 base from V and 11 bases from J; junction bases left unmatched: 7. The CDR3 spells CASSLARGGGAFF. CDR3 sequence (DNA): TGTGCCAGCAGCTTAGCCCGAGGGGGCGGCGCTTTCTTT.

The sample holds many counts of this clonotype. V and J are TRBV12-3 or TRBV12-4 and TRBJ2-7; the match to TRBD1 covers 9 bases. This CDR3 comprises 15 residues. Unmatched junction bases numbered 11, after V lost 5 bases and J lost 6 bases. The CDR3 loop is CASSVRDRDMGEQYF. Written as DNA, the CDR3 is TGTGCCAGCAGTGTCCGGGACAGGGACATGGGCGAGCAGTACTTC.

This clonotype was seen only a few times. J is TRBJ1-2 and V is TRBV20-1; D remains unclear. V was pared by 0 bases and J by 7 bases, with 15 bases between. Germline V CDR1 and CDR2: DFQATT, SNEGSKA (reference sequence). This CDR3 has 14 amino acids. The CDR3 spells CSARDRSLAAGYTF. In nucleotides, the CDR3 is TGCAGTGCTAGAGATCGGTCCCTGGCCGCTGGCTACACCTTC.

As to this clonotype: A single base separates this from a much larger clone, so it may be a read error. This rearrangement joins TRBV20-1 to TRBJ2-7; TRBD1 or TRBD2 may be the D gene (5 bases each). The V end was cut by 6 bases, the J end by 3 bases, with 12 bases between. The CDR3 has 12 residues. Germline CDR1 is DFQATT and CDR2 is SNEGSKA (reference sequence). Here the CDR3 reads CSAEDTHYEQYF. The CDR3 DNA reads TGCAGTGCGGAGGACACTCACTACGAGCAGTACTTC.

CDR3: CASSPGTSGSGANVLTF. The DNA of the CDR3 is TGCGCCAGCAGCCCGGGGACTAGCGGATCAGGGGCCAACGTCCTGACTTTC. The rearrangement uses TRBV5-1 and TRBJ2-6, with 11 bases lining up with TRBD2. The ends lost 4 bases at V and 4 bases at J; junction bases unmatched: 7. The CDR3 is made up of 17 amino acids. Germline CDR1 reads SGHRS; CDR2 reads YFSETQ.